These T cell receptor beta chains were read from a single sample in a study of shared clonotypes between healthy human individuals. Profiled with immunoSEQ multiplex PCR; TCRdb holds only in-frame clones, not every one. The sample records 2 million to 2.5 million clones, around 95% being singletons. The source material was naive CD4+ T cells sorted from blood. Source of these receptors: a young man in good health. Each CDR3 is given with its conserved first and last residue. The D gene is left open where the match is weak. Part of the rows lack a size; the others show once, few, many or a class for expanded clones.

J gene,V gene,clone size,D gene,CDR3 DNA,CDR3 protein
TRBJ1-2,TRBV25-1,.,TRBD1,TGTGTCACCAGTCCCTCGGGTACAGGGGGCCGGTACACCTTC,CVTSPSGTGGRYTF
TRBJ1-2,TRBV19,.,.,TGTGCCAGCGGATTGGTTGGGAGAAGGCAGAAGGGCTACACCTTC,CASGLVGRRQKGYTF
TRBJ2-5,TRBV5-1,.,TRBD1,TGCGCCAGCAGCTCGGGACAGGGGGCTTGGGAGACCCAGTACTTC,CASSSGQGAWETQYF
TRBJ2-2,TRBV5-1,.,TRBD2,TGCGCCAGCAGCTTGGAACCACTAGCGGGATCCGGGGAGCTGTTTTTT,CASSLEPLAGSGELFF
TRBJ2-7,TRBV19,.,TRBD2,TGTGCCAGTAGCCAAGCGGGGCTTAGCTCCTACGAGCAGTACTTC,CASSQAGLSSYEQYF
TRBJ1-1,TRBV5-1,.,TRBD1,TGCGCCAGCACTATGATCCAGGGGGCTGGCGCTGAAGCTTTCTTT,CASTMIQGAGAEAFF
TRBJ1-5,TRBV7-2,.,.,TGTGCCAGCAGCTTAGTGGGGAGGGGCAATCAGCCCCAGCATTTT,CASSLVGRGNQPQHF
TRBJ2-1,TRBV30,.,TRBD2,TGTGCCTGGAGTCTTGAGAAACTAGCGGGGGGCTACAATGAGCAGTTCTTC,CAWSLEKLAGGYNEQFF
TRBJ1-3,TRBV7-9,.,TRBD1,TGTGCCAGCAGCTTACCGGGACAGGGTAGCTCTGGAAACACCATATATTTT,CASSLPGQGSSGNTIYF
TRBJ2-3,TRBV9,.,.,TGTGCCAGCAGCGTAGCTGGGCGGGGTACAGATACGCAGTATTTT,CASSVAGRGTDTQYF
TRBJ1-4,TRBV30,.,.,TGTGCCTGGACCAAACGCGGGGCAACTAATGAAAAACTGTTTTTT,CAWTKRGATNEKLFF
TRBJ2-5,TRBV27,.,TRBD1,TGTGCCAGCAGAGGGACAGGGGGCCGGGAGACCCAGTACTTC,CASRGTGGRETQYF
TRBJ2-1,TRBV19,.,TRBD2,TGTGCCAGTATGAGGACTAGCGGGAGTTATGAGCAGTTCTTC,CASMRTSGSYEQFF
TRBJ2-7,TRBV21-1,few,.,TGTGCCAGCAGCCGGACAGGGGTTATCTACGAGCAGTACTTC,CASSRTGVIYEQYF
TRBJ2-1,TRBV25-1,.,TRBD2,TGTGCCAGCGTACCTAGCGGGAGGAGTAGGTCCTACAATGAGCAGTTCTTC,CASVPSGRSRSYNEQFF
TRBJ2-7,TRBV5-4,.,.,TGTGCCAGCAGCTACCAGGGGCGCGAGCAGTACTTC,CASSYQGREQYF
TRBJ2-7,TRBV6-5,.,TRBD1,TGTGCCAGCAGTAAAGGACAGGGTTTGTACGAGCAGTACTTC,CASSKGQGLYEQYF
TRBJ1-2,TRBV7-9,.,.,TGTGCCAGCAGCACAGAGAGCTACTATGGCTACACCTTC,CASSTESYYGYTF
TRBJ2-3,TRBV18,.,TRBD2,TGTGCCAGCTCACGGAGCGGGAGTATAAATACGCAGTATTTT,CASSRSGSINTQYF
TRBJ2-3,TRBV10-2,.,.,TGCGCCAGCAAGGGCCCCACGCCCTCAGATACGCAGTATTTT,CASKGPTPSDTQYF
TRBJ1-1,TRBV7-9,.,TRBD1,TGTGCCAGCAGCTACCGACAGGGGGCTTGGAACACTGAAGCTTTCTTT,CASSYRQGAWNTEAFF
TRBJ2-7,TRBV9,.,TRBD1,TGTGCCAGCAGCGGACAGGGGGTACCGACCTACGAGCAGTACTTC,CASSGQGVPTYEQYF
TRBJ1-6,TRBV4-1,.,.,TGCGCCAGCAGCCAAGTCGACAGGAACAGTTCACCCCTCCACTTT,CASSQVDRNSSPLHF
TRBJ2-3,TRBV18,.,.,TGTGCCAGCTCACCCAGGTCCAATCCAGATACGCAGTATTTT,CASSPRSNPDTQYF
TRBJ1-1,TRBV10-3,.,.,TGTGCCATCAGTGAGGAAGCAGGGGTTACTGAAGCTTTCTTT,CAISEEAGVTEAFF
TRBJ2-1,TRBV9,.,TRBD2,TGTGCCAGCAGCGTAGCCGGCGGGAGCTCCTACAATGAGCAGTTCTTC,CASSVAGGSSYNEQFF
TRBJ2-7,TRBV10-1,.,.,TGCGCCAGCAGTGTTACAGGGTCATCCTACGAGCAGTACTTC,CASSVTGSSYEQYF
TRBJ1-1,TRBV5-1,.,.,TGCGCCAGCAGCGCGACCGGGAGTAACACTGAAGCTTTCTTT,CASSATGSNTEAFF
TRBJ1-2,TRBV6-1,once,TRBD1,TGTGCCAGCAGCAATTCAGGGGGCCTCTATGGCTACACCTTC,CASSNSGGLYGYTF